Listed here are 17 T cell receptor beta chains from one sample, sequenced in a study of blood T cells in healthy people across ages (dated by TCRdb to between 2015 and 2017). Library preparation employed 5' RACE. The data were produced on an Illumina HiSeq 2500. A second PCR of roughly 7 to 11 cycles was performed with a sample-barcoded 5' primer and a J-beta primer mix. TCRdb ran its own pipeline on the public reads, namely fastp trimming at Q25 and MiXCR clone calling, and kept in-frame beta chains. Identical CDR3 proteins give one entry, which carries the most common genes and DNA. This sample has some 1 million distinct CDR3 sequences in its table, and 35% to 50% of those were observed once. About 20% of the sample lies in the top ten. Material for sequencing was blood. All receptors come from a woman aged 60 to 75 in good health.

This clonotype occurred a few times. The chain links TRBV28 to TRBJ2-5; 7 nucleotides agree with TRBD2. The V segment lost 3 bases and the J segment 1 base; nucleotides outside the gene matches: 14. This CDR3 has 18 amino acids. Per germline, CDR1 MDHEN and CDR2 SYDVKM. The CDR3 protein is CASSFISRDYRFQETQYF. CDR3 nucleotide sequence: TGTGCCAGCAGTTTTATCTCCCGGGACTATAGGTTCCAAGAGACCCAGTACTTC. Full variable domain (missing parts from reference TRBV28 and TRBJ2-5): DVKVTQSSRYLVKRTGEKVFLECVQDMDHENMFWYRQDPGLGLRLIYFSYDVKMKEKGDIPEGYSVSREKKERFSLILESASTNQTSMYLCASSFISRDYRFQETQYFGPGTRLLVL.

V usage is TRBV20-1 and J usage is TRBJ2-3; TRBD2 aligns across 8 bases. Germline CDR1 is DFQATT and CDR2 is SNEGSKA (reference sequence). This CDR3 contains 15 residues. J gave up 2 bases and V 3 bases, and 7 bases lay outside the gene matches. CDR3 region: CSASDGLASTDTQYF. Here the CDR3 DNA reads TGCAGTGCTAGCGATGGACTAGCCTCCACAGATACGCAGTATTTT.

J is TRBJ2-3 and V is TRBV24-1; tentative D call: TRBD2 (5 bases). Trimming stripped 4 bases from V and 4 bases from J, with 8 bases between. The CDR3 totals 13 residues. Germline CDR1 KGHDR, CDR2 SFDVKD. The CDR3 region is CATSDGAADTQYF. The CDR3 bases are TGTGCCACCAGTGACGGAGCGGCAGATACGCAGTATTTT.

This clonotype was seen only a few times. This rearrangement joins TRBV29-1 to TRBJ2-3; 9 bases align to TRBD2. Germline CDR1 and CDR2: SQVTM and ANQGSEA. This CDR3 spans 14 amino acids. The junction had 3 bases not matched to a gene; V was cut back by 1 base and J by 4 bases. The CDR3 DNA reads TGCAGCGTTGAAGGCGGGAGGGCCCCAGATACGCAGTATTTT. Protein: CSVEGGRAPDTQYF.

Comments on this clonotype: One end of the junction is discordant with germline, which a read error may explain. The rearrangement joins TRBV27 to TRBJ2-7; perhaps TRBD1 as D (5 bases). The CDR3 is 13 amino acids. Germline-derived CDR1 and CDR2 are MNHEY and SMNVEV (reference sequence). CDR3: CASSFQGSNEQYF. CDR3 nucleotides: TGTGCCAGCAGTTTTCAGGGCTCCAACGAGCAGTACTTC.

There are a few counts of this clonotype. The CDR3: CASLGGPGYEQYF. CDR3 nucleotide sequence: TGTGCCTCTCTGGGGGGTCCAGGCTACGAGCAGTACTTC. V and J are TRBV6-1 and TRBJ2-7; a possible D gene is TRBD2 (6 bases). The CDR3 has 13 amino acids. The V gene lost 11 bases and the J gene lost 3 bases, with 17 bases spanning the gap. CDR1 and CDR2 from the germline V gene are MNHNS and SASEGT.

V is TRBV28 and J is TRBJ1-6; D is uncertain. From germline, CDR1 is MDHEN and CDR2 SYDVKM. This CDR3 region has 15 residues. V gave up 2 bases and J gave up 10 bases, with 15 bases separating them. The CDR3 nucleotides read TGTGCCAGCAGTTTAGATCCAGGATTGGGGTCACCCCTCCACTTT. It codes for CASSLDPGLGSPLHF.

Details on this clonotype: Just one base apart from a much larger clone, this may be a read error. The chain is built from TRBV28 and TRBJ2-1; no definite D call. Per the germline V gene, CDR1 is MDHEN and CDR2 is SYDVKM. CDR3 length: 18 residues. Trimming pared 1 base from V and 8 bases from J, leaving 24 bases between. The CDR3 loop is CASSLLSNPRAGGDEQFF. CDR3 coding DNA: TGTGCCAGCAGTTTATTGTCGAACCCTAGGGCAGGTGGGGATGAGCAGTTCTTC.

Worth noting for this clonotype: A read error may explain this, as a much larger clone is one base away. The chain employs TRBV20-1 and TRBJ1-1, with no clear D. V shed 1 base and J shed 3 bases, with 15 bases lying between them. This CDR3 has 15 residues. Per the germline V gene, CDR1 is DFQATT and CDR2 is SNEGSKA (reference sequence). CDR3 sequence (DNA): TGCAGTGCTAGAGGTCATCGGGAATCGGACACTGAAGCTTTCTTT. Translating it yields CSARGHRESDTEAFF.

This clonotype has only a few counts. The chain recombines TRBV7-9 with TRBJ2-2, with 9 positions matching TRBD2. Germline assignment: CDR1 SEHNR and CDR2 FQNEAQ (reference sequence). V shed 2 bases and J 0 bases; nucleotides not matched to a gene: 7. The CDR3 spans 18 residues. CDR3 protein: CASSLIDLAGSNTGELFF. DNA for the CDR3: TGTGCCAGCAGCTTAATTGATCTAGCGGGATCGAACACCGGGGAGCTGTTTTTT.

This clonotype has only a few counts. This chain joins TRBV9 and TRBJ2-7; D not certain. With 0 bases removed from V and 6 bases from J, the gap between germline ends came to 13 bases. This CDR3 contains 14 residues. Germline V CDR1 and CDR2: SGDLS, YYNGEE. The CDR3 DNA is TGTGCCAGCAGCGTAGTAGCCGAAGCCCCCGAGCAGTACTTC. Translating gives CASSVVAEAPEQYF.

V usage is TRBV21-1 and J usage is TRBJ2-5; TRBD2, the D gene given by the table, was not confirmed from the DNA. The J call is doubtful: the DNA matches TRBJ2-7 better. TRBV21-1 is a pseudogene segment. This CDR3 contains 15 residues. CDR3 bases: TGTGCCAGCAGCACCGGCGGGAGTGGTAACTACGAGCAGTACTTC. Translating gives CASSTGGSGNYEQYF.

The rearrangement joins TRBV20-1 to TRBJ1-6; TRBD1 agrees at 8 bases. Germline CDR1 reads DFQATT; CDR2 reads SNEGSKA (reference sequence). The CDR3 is made up of 14 amino acids. With 5 bases clipped from V and 10 bases from J, the junction kept 10 bases outside the gene matches. CDR3 loop: CSAGQGGVRSPLHF. Here the CDR3 DNA reads TGCAGTGCTGGACAGGGAGGAGTACGATCACCCCTCCACTTT.

Details on this clonotype: The conserved phenylalanine or tryptophan normally closing the CDR3 is absent here, so this likely arose from a read error. V usage is TRBV28 and J usage is TRBJ2-5; no definite D call. The CDR3 sequence is 12 residues long. Germline lookup yields CDR1 MDHEN and CDR2 SYDVKM. Trimming left V 4 bases short and J 1 base short, with 4 bases between. CDR3 region: CASSSGQETQYY. CDR3 nucleotide sequence: TGTGCCAGCAGTTCTGGCCAAGAGACCCAGTACTAC.

This clonotype has ten or more counts. The V call is TRBV10-3, the J call TRBJ2-5, with 8 bases identical to TRBD1. Losses at the gene ends were 10 bases for V and 4 bases for J; bases not matched to a gene: 8. CDR1 ENHRY and CDR2 SYGVKD come from the germline V gene. The CDR3 spans 13 residues. Here the CDR3 reads CATNRGNRETQYF. Written as DNA, the CDR3 is TGTGCCACCAACAGGGGGAATAGAGAGACCCAGTACTTC.

This chain connects TRBV10-3 to TRBJ2-2, with 7 bases aligning to TRBD1. This CDR3 has 14 amino acids. Germline trimming cut 6 bases from V and 1 base from J; bases unmatched to any gene: 2. Germline V gives CDR1 ENHRY, CDR2 SYGVKD. This CDR3 reads CAISQGENTGELFF. DNA for the CDR3: TGTGCCATCAGCCAGGGGGAGAACACCGGGGAGCTGTTTTTT.

This clonotype has a handful of counts. The gene calls are TRBV29-1 and TRBJ2-5; maybe TRBD2 (5 bases). The end of the DNA is better explained by TRBJ2-7, so the J call may be wrong. The CDR3 runs to 13 residues. In germline, CDR1 is SQVTM, CDR2 ANQGSEA. The CDR3 loop is CSVGRTGSYEQYF. The CDR3 region has the DNA TGCAGCGTTGGGAGGACCGGATCCTACGAGCAGTACTTC.